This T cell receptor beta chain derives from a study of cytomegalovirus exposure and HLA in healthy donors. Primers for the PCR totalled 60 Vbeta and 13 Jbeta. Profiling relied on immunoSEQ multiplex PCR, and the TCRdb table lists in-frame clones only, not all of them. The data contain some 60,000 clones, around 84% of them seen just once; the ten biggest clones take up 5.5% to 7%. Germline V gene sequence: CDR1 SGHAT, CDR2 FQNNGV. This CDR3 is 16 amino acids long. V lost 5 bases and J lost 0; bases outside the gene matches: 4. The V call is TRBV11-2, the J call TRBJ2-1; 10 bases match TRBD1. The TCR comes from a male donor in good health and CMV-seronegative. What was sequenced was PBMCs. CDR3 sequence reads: CASSTDRGSSYNEQFF. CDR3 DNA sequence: TGTGCCAGCAGCACGGACAGGGGGAGCTCCTACAATGAGCAGTTCTTC.